The 24 T cell receptor beta chains reported below all come from one sample, sequenced in a study of blood T cell repertoires in COVID-19. Libraries were prepared by immunoSEQ multiplex PCR; TCRdb keeps only in-frame clonotypes and omits some of them. The top ten clones hold about 4.5% of a sample with 290,000 or so clones, almost 90% of them seen once. Material for sequencing was PBMCs or T cells enriched from blood (not recorded which). All receptors come from a woman aged 18-29 years with acute COVID-19.

V gene TRBV10-3 combines with J gene TRBJ1-1; possible D gene TRBD1, 5 bases. In germline, CDR1 is ENHRY, CDR2 SYGVKD. CDR3 length equals 13 residues. With 11 bases removed from V and 1 base from J, the gap between germline ends came to 14 bases. The CDR3 nucleotides read TGTGCCGCATCCAGGGATGAGAACACTGAAGCTTTCTTT. Translated, it gives CAASRDENTEAFF.

The chain couples TRBV6-6 to TRBJ2-1; the match to TRBD2 covers 7 bases. V was pared by 5 bases and J by 4 bases, with 8 bases of the junction left unmatched. Germline loops: CDR1 MNHNY, CDR2 SVGAGI (reference sequence). The CDR3 extends over 15 amino acids. The CDR3 sequence is CASSTTSDPYNEQFF. The CDR3 nucleotides are TGTGCCAGCAGTACTACTAGCGACCCTTACAATGAGCAGTTCTTC.

The rearrangement uses TRBV19 and TRBJ2-7; tentative D call: TRBD1 (7 bases). Trimming removed 5 bases at V and 2 bases at J, with 10 bases between. The CDR3 extends over 13 amino acids. The germline V gene encodes CDR1 LNHDA and CDR2 SQIVND (reference sequence). The CDR3 loop is CASSAGQPYEQYF. The CDR3 DNA sequence: TGTGCCAGTAGTGCGGGACAGCCCTACGAGCAGTACTTC.

The V and J genes are TRBV12-1 and TRBJ2-2; the table's D call of TRBD2 was not tested on the DNA. TRBV12-1 is given as a pseudogene. This CDR3 has 14 amino acids. Here the CDR3 reads CASKREGNTGELFF. The CDR3 DNA is TGTGCCAGCAAACGGGAGGGGAACACCGGGGAGCTGTTTTTT.

The chain carries TRBV27 and TRBJ1-5; D not resolved. Germline-derived CDR1 and CDR2 are MNHEY and SMNVEV (reference sequence). This CDR3 contains 16 residues. The V gene lost 0 bases and the J gene lost 2 bases, with 11 bases spanning the gap. The CDR3 reads CASSLSRGGGNQPQHF. The CDR3 bases are TGTGCCAGCAGTTTATCTCGGGGAGGCGGCAATCAGCCCCAGCATTTT.

V is TRBV18 and J is TRBJ2-5; 7 nucleotides agree with TRBD2. The CDR3 is 16 amino acids. Trimming cost V 3 bases and J 3 bases; bases outside gene matches: 10. The V gene's germline CDR1 is KGHSH and CDR2 LQKENI. DNA for the CDR3: TGTGCCAGCTCACCCCCACCGGGACTAACAAAAGAGACCCAGTACTTC. It encodes CASSPPPGLTKETQYF.

The chain couples TRBV5-1 to TRBJ1-2; D perhaps matches TRBD1 (5 bases). V was trimmed by 2 bases and J by 4 bases, leaving 21 bases between them. The CDR3 has 17 residues. The germline gives CDR1 SGHRS, CDR2 YFSETQ. This CDR3 is CASSFVGGARAGYGYTF. CDR3 coding DNA: TGCGCCAGCAGCTTCGTGGGAGGGGCGCGGGCTGGCTATGGCTACACCTTC.

In DNA form, the CDR3 reads TGTGCCAGCAGTCAAAGACAGGGATGGAACACTGAAGCTTTCTTT. This encodes CASSQRQGWNTEAFF. The gene calls are TRBV2 and TRBJ1-1; 7 bases fit TRBD1. The V gene's germline CDR1 is SNHLY and CDR2 FYNNEI. The CDR3 runs to 15 residues. V lost 5 bases and J lost 1; bases outside the gene matches: 7. The full variable domain, rest sourced from reference TRBV2 and TRBJ1-1, is EPEVTQTPSHQVTQMGQEVILRCVPISNHLYFYWYRQILGQKVEFLVSFYNNEISEKSEIFDDQFSVERPDGSNFTLKIRSTKLEDSAMYFCASSQRQGWNTEAFFGQGTRLTVV.

The chain joins TRBV2 to TRBJ2-1; D gene ambiguous. The CDR3 totals 13 residues. Between the trimmed V and J ends, which lost 2 bases and 4 bases, there was a span of 6 bases. Germline V gene data show CDR1 as SNHLY and CDR2 as FYNNEI. This CDR3 is CASSESQYNEQFF. The CDR3 DNA reads as TGTGCCAGCAGTGAATCACAATACAATGAGCAGTTCTTC.

This rearrangement joins TRBV18 to TRBJ1-6; 11 bases match TRBD1. Germline loops: CDR1 KGHSH, CDR2 LQKENI. V shed 3 bases, J shed 7 bases, and the junction held 2 bases outside the gene matches. This CDR3 has 15 residues. The CDR3 DNA reads TGTGCCAGCTCACCCTGGGACAGGGGGAATTCACCCCTCCACTTT. This codes for CASSPWDRGNSPLHF.

This chain uses TRBV10-3 with TRBJ2-1; 10 bases align to TRBD2. Per germline, CDR1 ENHRY and CDR2 SYGVKD. This CDR3 comprises 16 residues. V was clipped by 6 bases and J by 9 bases; unmatched bases: 14. For the CDR3, the DNA is TGTGCCATCAGAGGGTCTAGCGGGAGAGTTTTGAGTGAGCAGTTCTTC. Translation gives CAIRGSSGRVLSEQFF.

The rearrangement joins TRBV11-3 to TRBJ1-2, with a weak D call TRBD1 (5 bases). V gave up 2 bases and J gave up 4 bases, with 11 bases separating them. This CDR3 is built from 14 residues. Germline CDR1 and CDR2: SGHNT and YENEEA. Here the CDR3 reads CASSLNAGRYGYTF. CDR3 DNA sequence: TGTGCCAGCAGCTTAAACGCAGGGCGCTATGGCTACACCTTC.

The chain joins TRBV5-4 to TRBJ2-3; 11 bases map to TRBD2. This CDR3 has 18 amino acids. J gave up 2 bases and V 0 bases, and 8 bases lay outside the gene matches. The germline V gene encodes CDR1 SGHNT and CDR2 YYREEE (reference sequence). The DNA for the CDR3 is TGTGCCAGCAGCTTGGGTTTTGATAGCGGGGGGGCCACAGATACGCAGTATTTT. It specifies CASSLGFDSGGATDTQYF.

The rearrangement uses TRBV28 and TRBJ2-2, with 7 bases fitting TRBD1. The CDR3 is 14 residues long. Unmatched junction bases numbered 13, after V lost 5 bases and J lost 13 bases. Germline V gives CDR1 MDHEN, CDR2 SYDVKM. The CDR3 DNA reads TGTGCCAGCAGTCGTATAGGGGGCAGGGGCAGGCTGTTTTTT. Residues: CASSRIGGRGRLFF.

The V gene is TRBV6-5, the J gene TRBJ1-2; 8 bases map to TRBD1. Germline loops: CDR1 MNHEY, CDR2 SVGAGI. The CDR3 has 14 amino acids. Losses at the gene ends were 7 bases for V and 5 bases for J; bases not matched to a gene: 9. The CDR3 sequence: CASIRWTGNYGYTF. The CDR3 nucleotides read TGTGCCAGCATCCGATGGACAGGGAATTATGGCTACACCTTC.

V usage is TRBV3-1 (or the pseudogene TRBV3-2) and J usage is TRBJ1-6; possible D gene TRBD1, 6 bases. V lost 2 bases and J 6 bases, leaving 14 bases between the germline ends. CDR3 length equals 16 residues. Germline lookup yields CDR1 LGHDT and CDR2 YNNKEL (reference sequence). Written as DNA, the CDR3 is TGTGCCAGCAGCCAACCACAGGGTGGGGGTAATTCACCCCTCCACTTT. It encodes CASSQPQGGGNSPLHF.

This chain uses TRBV28 with TRBJ2-5; 7 positions match TRBD1. Trimming took 3 bases from V and 5 from J; bases not matched to a gene: 9. This CDR3 spans 15 amino acids. CDR1 is MDHEN, CDR2 SYDVKM, per germline. The CDR3 DNA is TGTGCCAGCAGTTTCTTGACAGGGTCCTTCGAGACCCAGTACTTC. It yields the protein CASSFLTGSFETQYF. The full variable domain, completed using reference TRBV28 and TRBJ2-5, is DVKVTQSSRYLVKRTGEKVFLECVQDMDHENMFWYRQDPGLGLRLIYFSYDVKMKEKGDIPEGYSVSREKKERFSLILESASTNQTSMYLCASSFLTGSFETQYFGPGTRLLVL.

This chain uses TRBV6-5 with TRBJ1-1; D is uncertain. V shed 2 bases and J shed 8 bases, with 12 bases lying between them. The CDR3 is 13 amino acids. Germline assignment: CDR1 MNHEY and CDR2 SVGAGI. The CDR3 nucleotides are TGTGCCAGCAGTTACCGGGAGCTAACCGAAGCTTTCTTT. This sequence encodes CASSYRELTEAFF.

The chain joins TRBV7-9 to TRBJ1-4, with D tentatively TRBD1 (6 bases). Trimming cost V 1 base and J 10 bases, with 13 bases left between them. This CDR3 spans 14 amino acids. Germline assignment: CDR1 SEHNR and CDR2 FQNEAQ (reference sequence). This chain's CDR3 is CASSLEIRGGKLFF. CDR3 nucleotide sequence: TGTGCCAGCAGCTTAGAGATTAGGGGGGGAAAACTGTTTTTT. Using reference TRBV7-9 and TRBJ1-4 for the parts outside the CDR3, the full variable domain is DTGVSQNPRHKITKRGQNVTFRCDPISEHNRLYWYRQTLGQGPEFLTYFQNEAQLEKSRLLSDRFSAERPKGSFSTLEIQRTEQGDSAMYLCASSLEIRGGKLFFGSGTQLSVL.

The chain links TRBV30 to TRBJ1-2; 8 nucleotides agree with TRBD1. Trimming took 2 bases from V and 8 from J; bases not matched to a gene: 7. CDR3 length: 13 amino acids. Germline V gives CDR1 GTSNPN, CDR2 SVGIG (reference sequence). CDR3 sequence: CAWSPGQGLGYTF. CDR3 in DNA: TGTGCCTGGAGTCCCGGACAGGGACTGGGCTACACCTTC. The full variable domain, in which reference TRBV30 and TRBJ1-2 provide the parts outside the CDR3, is SQTIHQWPATLVQPVGSPLSLECTVEGTSNPNLYWYRQAAGRGLQLLFYSVGIGQISSEVPQNLSASRPQDRQFILSSKKLLLSDSGFYLCAWSPGQGLGYTFGSGTRLTVV.

The chain uses TRBV12-3 or TRBV12-4 and TRBJ1-3, with TRBD1 as a possible D gene (5 bases). This CDR3 contains 13 residues. V was clipped by 6 bases and J by 7 bases, with 13 bases between them. DNA for the CDR3: TGTGCCAGCAGGCCGACAGCCCTGAACACCATATATTTT. Its protein is CASRPTALNTIYF.

V and J are TRBV5-1 and TRBJ2-1; a weak D match, TRBD2 (5 bases). Germline V gene lookup returns CDR1 SGHRS and CDR2 YFSETQ. This CDR3 has 16 residues. Trimming left V 5 bases short and J 2 bases short, with 17 bases between. The CDR3, as DNA: TGCGCCAGCAGTCGACTGGCGGGTGACACCTACAATGAGCAGTTCTTC. Protein product: CASSRLAGDTYNEQFF.

Of note for this clone: A read error may produce the germline difference seen at one junction end. The V and J genes are TRBV11-3 and TRBJ1-2, with D perhaps TRBD1 (6 bases). The CDR3 is 14 residues long. Germline V gene lookup returns CDR1 SGHNT and CDR2 YENEEA. This chain's CDR3 is CASSLDRRGVDSFF. The CDR3 coding sequence is TGTGCCAGCAGCTTAGATCGTCGGGGGGTGGACAGTTTCTTC.

This chain links TRBV19 with TRBJ1-1; 9 bases match TRBD1. The CDR3 covers 15 residues. CDR1 is LNHDA, CDR2 SQIVND, per germline (reference sequence). J gave up 4 bases and V 1 base, and 4 bases lay outside the gene matches. CDR3 bases: TGTGCCAGTAGTATAGTGGACAGGGGTGGCACTGAAGCTTTCTTT. It translates to CASSIVDRGGTEAFF.